This T cell receptor (beta chain) was identified during a study of post-analysis software for immune sequencing data. Whole-study findings and limits: Patients showed TRBV5-6, TRBV5-1 and TRBV20-1 among roughly 5 TRBV segments more frequent than in controls.

This clonotype appeared many times. Its specificity is unknown. Researchers reported that TCR beta cDNA libraries carried unique molecular identifiers. TCRdb re-analysed the PCR reads in MiXCR, keeping a single row per CDR3 protein. The sample comprises some 260,000 distinct CDR3 sequences, 35% to 40% of which are singletons, and around 4.8% rests with the top ten. In germline, CDR1 is MGHRA, CDR2 YSYEKL. CDR3 length: 15 residues. The V end was cut by 2 bases, the J end by 10 bases, with 15 bases between. Specimen: blood. The chain combines TRBV4-1 with TRBJ1-6; D perhaps matches TRBD1 (6 bases). The receptor was isolated from a girl between 10 and 17 years old with multiple sclerosis. CDR3: CASSQNRGARSPLHF. The CDR3 nucleotides read TGCGCCAGCAGCCAAAATAGGGGGGCAAGGTCACCCCTCCACTTT.